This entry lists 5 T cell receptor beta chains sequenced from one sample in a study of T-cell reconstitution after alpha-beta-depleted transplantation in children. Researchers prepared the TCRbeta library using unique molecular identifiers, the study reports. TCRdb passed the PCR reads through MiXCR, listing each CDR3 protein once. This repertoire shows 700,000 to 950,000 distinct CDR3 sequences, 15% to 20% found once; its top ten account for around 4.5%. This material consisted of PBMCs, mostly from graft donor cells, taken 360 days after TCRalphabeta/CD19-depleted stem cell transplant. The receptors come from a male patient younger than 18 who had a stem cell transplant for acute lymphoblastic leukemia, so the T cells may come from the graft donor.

Here the CDR3 reads CASSQLVYNEQFF. CDR3 in DNA: TGTGCCAGCAGCCAACTCGTTTACAATGAGCAGTTCTTC. The rearrangement joins TRBV11-2 to TRBJ2-1; no clear D. Deletions cut 5 bases from V and 4 bases from J, with 9 bases between. Germline values: CDR1 SGHAT, CDR2 FQNNGV. The CDR3 contains 13 residues.

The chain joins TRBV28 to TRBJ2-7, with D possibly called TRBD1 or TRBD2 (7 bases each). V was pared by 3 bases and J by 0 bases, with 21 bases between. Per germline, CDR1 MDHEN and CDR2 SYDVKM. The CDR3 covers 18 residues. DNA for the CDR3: TGTGCCAGCAGTTTGACTTTTTGGGGGGGGGACAGCTCCTACGAGCAGTACTTC. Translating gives CASSLTFWGGDSSYEQYF.

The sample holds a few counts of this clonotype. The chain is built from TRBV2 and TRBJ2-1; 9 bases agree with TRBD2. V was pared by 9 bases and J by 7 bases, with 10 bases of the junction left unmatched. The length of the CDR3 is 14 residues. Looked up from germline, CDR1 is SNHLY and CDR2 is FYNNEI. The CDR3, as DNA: TGTGCCAGTTCACGCGCGGGAGGGGGAAATGAGCAGTTCTTC. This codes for CASSRAGGGNEQFF. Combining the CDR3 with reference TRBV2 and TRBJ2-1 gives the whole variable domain EPEVTQTPSHQVTQMGQEVILRCVPISNHLYFYWYRQILGQKVEFLVSFYNNEISEKSEIFDDQFSVERPDGSNFTLKIRSTKLEDSAMYFCASSRAGGGNEQFFGPGTRLTVL.

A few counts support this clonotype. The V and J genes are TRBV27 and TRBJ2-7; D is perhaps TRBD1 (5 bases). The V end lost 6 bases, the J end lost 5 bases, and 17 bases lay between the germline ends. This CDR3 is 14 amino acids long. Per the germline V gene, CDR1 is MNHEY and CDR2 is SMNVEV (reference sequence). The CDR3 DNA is TGTGCCAGCAGGACCCTCAGGGATGTTAACGAGCAGTACTTC. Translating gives CASRTLRDVNEQYF.

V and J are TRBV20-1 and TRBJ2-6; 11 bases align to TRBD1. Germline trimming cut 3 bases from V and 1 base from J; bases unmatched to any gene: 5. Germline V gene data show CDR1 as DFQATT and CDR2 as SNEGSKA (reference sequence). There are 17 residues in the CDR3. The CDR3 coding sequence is TGCAGTGCTAGGACCGGGACAGGGGGATCTGGGGCCAACGTCCTGACTTTC. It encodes CSARTGTGGSGANVLTF.